This is a list of T cell receptor beta chains from one sample in a study of T cells in Graves' hyperthyroidism and ophthalmopathy. TCRdb re-called the multiplex PCR reads through MiXCR, storing one row per CDR3 protein. This table has approximately 430,000 distinct CDR3 sequences, around 16% appearing once. Sequencing was performed on blood. Receptors originate from a woman aged 18-29 years with Graves' hyperthyroidism. CDR3s include the opening cysteine and the closing phenylalanine or tryptophan. Each record gives: D gene, clone size, V gene, J gene, CDR3 DNA, CDR3 protein. The D gene is left open where the match is weak. Where a row states a size, it is once, few, many or the class of an expanded clone; other rows omit it.

>TRBD1|many|TRBV5-5|TRBJ2-7
TGTGCCAGCAGCTTTTCACAGGGGACGGTCGAGCAGTACTTC
CASSFSQGTVEQYF
>TRBD1|many|TRBV9|TRBJ2-2
TGTGCCAGCAGCTCCCCGGGACAGTTCGCGAACACCGGGGAGCTGTTTTTT
CASSSPGQFANTGELFF
>.|many|TRBV12-3/TRBV12-4|TRBJ2-3
TGTGCCAGCAGTACAATCACTCGGGATACGCAGTATTTT
CASSTITRDTQYF
>TRBD2|.|TRBV11-2|TRBJ2-3
TGCGCCGGCAGCCCTCACCTGACTAGCGGGGGGTTAGATACGCAGTATTTT
CAGSPHLTSGGLDTQYF
>TRBD2|many|TRBV6-1|TRBJ2-5
TGTGCCAGCAGTCATAGCGGGGGGGATGGGGAGACCCAGTACTTC
CASSHSGGDGETQYF
>.|many|TRBV7-3|TRBJ1-1
TGTGCCAGCAGCCCCACAGGAGCGAACACTGAAGCTTTCTTT
CASSPTGANTEAFF
>.|many|TRBV24-1|TRBJ1-2
TGTGCCACCAGTCGGGGGCGCGACTATGGCTACACCTTC
CATSRGRDYGYTF
>TRBD1|.|TRBV20-1|TRBJ2-7
TGCAGTGCTAGAGAGGTCCGGGACAGGGGACCCTACGAGCAGTACTTC
CSAREVRDRGPYEQYF
>TRBD1|many|TRBV27|TRBJ2-5
TGTGCCAGCACCTCAGCCGGACAGGGCGGAGAGACCCAGTACTTC
CASTSAGQGGETQYF
>TRBD2|.|TRBV10-3|TRBJ2-3
TGTGCCATCAGTGAGTCCCTAGCGGGAGGAGTCAACACAGATACGCAGTATTTT
CAISESLAGGVNTDTQYF
>.|many|TRBV30|TRBJ2-3
TGTGCCTGGAGTACGGGTTGGACAGATACGCAGTATTTT
CAWSTGWTDTQYF
>.|many|TRBV3-1|TRBJ1-3
TGTGCCAGCAGCCAAGCGGGAGTTAACACCATATATTTT
CASSQAGVNTIYF
>.|.|TRBV20-1|TRBJ2-3
.
CSAVVGGRSYEQYFGPGTDTQYF
>TRBD2|many|TRBV5-8|TRBJ2-3
TGTGCCAGCAGCTTGCGACTAGCGGGAGGCGACACAGATACGCAGTATTTT
CASSLRLAGGDTDTQYF
>TRBD1|.|TRBV10-3|TRBJ1-4
TGTGCCATCAGTGAGTCGACAGGGGGTGAAAAACTGTTTTTT
CAISESTGGEKLFF
>.|many|TRBV18|TRBJ2-1
TGTGCCAGCTCTCAAGGGGGGCTCTACAATGAGCAGTTCTTC
CASSQGGLYNEQFF
>.|many|TRBV6-1|TRBJ2-3
TGTGCCTCCAACACCCGAGAAGCAGATACGCAGTATTTT
CASNTREADTQYF
>TRBD2|many|TRBV29-1|TRBJ2-1
TGCAGCGTTGCCCGCCGCGCGGGACTAGCGGGAGTTAATGAGCAGTTCTTC
CSVARRAGLAGVNEQFF
>.|.|TRBV19|TRBJ1-1
TGTGCCAGTAGGGGAGGCGGGCCGGTGGCTTTCTTT
CASRGGGPVAFF
>.|many|TRBV15|TRBJ2-7
TGTGCCACCAGCATCCTTGGAGGGGCCGAGCAGTACTTC
CATSILGGAEQYF
>TRBD1|few|TRBV5-1|TRBJ2-7
TGCGCCAGCAGCCTAGGACAGGGGACTACCTACGAGCAGTACTTC
CASSLGQGTTYEQYF
>TRBD1|.|TRBV11-2|TRBJ2-5
TGTGCCAGCAGTTACTTGGGACAGGGGGGGCGAGAGACCCAGTACTTC
CASSYLGQGGRETQYF
>.|many|TRBV6-2/TRBV6-3|TRBJ2-2
TGTGCCAGCAGCCCAGGGTCTGTCACCGGGGAGCTGTTTTTT
CASSPGSVTGELFF
>.|many|TRBV7-3|TRBJ2-1
TGTGCCAGCAGCCCCCGGGGATGGAGTGAGCAGTTCTTC
CASSPRGWSEQFF
>.|.|TRBV5-1|TRBJ2-3
TGCGCCAGCAGCTTGGACGGGGCGGGTGGTAGTACGCAGTATTTT
CASSLDGAGGSTQYF
>.|.|TRBV19|TRBJ1-1
TGTGCCAGCAGCTCCGGACTGAACACTGAAGCTTTCTTT
CASSSGLNTEAFF
>.|.|TRBV19|TRBJ2-2
TGTGCCAGTAGTATACTAGACACCGGGGAGCTGTTTTTT
CASSILDTGELFF
>.|many|TRBV28|TRBJ1-1
TGTGCCAGCAATGGGAACACTGAAGCTTTCTTT
CASNGNTEAFF
>.|many|TRBV20-1|TRBJ1-2
TGCAGTGCTAGAGAAAGGGGGTCATATGGCTACACCTTC
CSARERGSYGYTF
>.|.|TRBV7-3|TRBJ2-1
TGTGCCAGCAGCTTAAATCAGATGGTCCCAGAGCAGTTCTTC
CASSLNQMVPEQFF
>TRBD1|many|TRBV19|TRBJ1-2
TGTGCCAGTAGTATGTACGGGACAGGGCGGGGTAACTATGGCTACACCTTC
CASSMYGTGRGNYGYTF
>TRBD2|many|TRBV13|TRBJ2-7
TGTGCCAGCAGCTTAGGCCGTCGAGCGGGGGACCCCTACGAGCAGTACTTC
CASSLGRRAGDPYEQYF
>TRBD1|few|TRBV9|TRBJ1-4
TGTGCCAGCAGCGAGACAGGGGACAGTACTAATGAAAAACTGTTTTTT
CASSETGDSTNEKLFF
>TRBD1|few|TRBV20-1|TRBJ1-5
TGCAGTGCCGGGACAGGGGATCAGCCCCAGCATTTT
CSAGTGDQPQHF
>TRBD1|many|TRBV30|TRBJ1-2
TGTGCCTGGAGTGACTTCGGGACAGTCTACACCTTC
CAWSDFGTVYTF
>TRBD2|many|TRBV19|TRBJ2-3
TGTGCCAGTAGTACCCCGGGACTAGCGGTCTATAGCACAGATACGCAGTATTTT
CASSTPGLAVYSTDTQYF
>TRBD2|.|TRBV7-3|TRBJ2-1
TGTGCCAGCAGCTTAACACGGGAGGTCTACAATGAGCAGTTCTTC
CASSLTREVYNEQFF
>TRBD1|.|TRBV5-8|TRBJ2-7
TGTGCCAGCAGCGACAGGGCCCTGAGCTCCTACGAGCAGTACTTC
CASSDRALSSYEQYF
>.|many|TRBV12-3/TRBV12-4|TRBJ2-1
TGTGCCAGCAGTTTTGGAGCGCGCAGGAGTAGAGAGTACAATGAGCAGTTCTTC
CASSFGARRSREYNEQFF
>.|many|TRBV12-3/TRBV12-4|TRBJ2-5
TGTGCCAGCAGTACACGGACGGGGCGGGAGACCCAGTACTTC
CASSTRTGRETQYF
>TRBD2|.|TRBV12-3/TRBV12-4|TRBJ2-3
TGTGCCAGCAGCGACCGGGGGGGCGAGTACACAGATACGCAGTATTTT
CASSDRGGEYTDTQYF
>TRBD2|many|TRBV7-2|TRBJ2-7
TGTGCCAGCAGCCCCCGCGGGGGGGCCTCTGTCGAGCAGTACTTC
CASSPRGGASVEQYF
>.|many|TRBV3-1|TRBJ2-7
TGTGCCAGCAGCCCCCCCCCGGGGAGAGGTAACTACGAGCAGTACTTC
CASSPPPGRGNYEQYF